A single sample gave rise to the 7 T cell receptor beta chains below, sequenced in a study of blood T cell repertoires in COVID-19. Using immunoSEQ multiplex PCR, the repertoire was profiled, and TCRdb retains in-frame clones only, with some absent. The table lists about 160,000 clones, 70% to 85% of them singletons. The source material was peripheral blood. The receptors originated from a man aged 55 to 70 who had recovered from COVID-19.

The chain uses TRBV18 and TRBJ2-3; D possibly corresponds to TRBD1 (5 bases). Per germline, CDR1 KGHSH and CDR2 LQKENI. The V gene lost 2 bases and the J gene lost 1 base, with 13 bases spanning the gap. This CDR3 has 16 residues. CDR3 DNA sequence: TGTGCCAGCTCACCAAGGGGCCAATCGGGCACAGATACGCAGTATTTT. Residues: CASSPRGQSGTDTQYF.

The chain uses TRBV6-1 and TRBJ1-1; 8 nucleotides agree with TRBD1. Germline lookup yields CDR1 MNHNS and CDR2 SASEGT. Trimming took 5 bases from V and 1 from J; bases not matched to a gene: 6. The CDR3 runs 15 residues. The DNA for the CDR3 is TGTGCCAGCAGTATACCGACAGGGGAGAACACTGAAGCTTTCTTT. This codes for CASSIPTGENTEAFF.

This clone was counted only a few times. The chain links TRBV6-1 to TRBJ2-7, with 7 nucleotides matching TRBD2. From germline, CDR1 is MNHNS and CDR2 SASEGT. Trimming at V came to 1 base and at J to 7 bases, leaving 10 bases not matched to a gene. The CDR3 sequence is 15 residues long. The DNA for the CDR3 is TGTGCCAGCAGTGAAGTTAACGCGTGGGGGGGGGAGCAGTACTTC. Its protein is CASSEVNAWGGEQYF.

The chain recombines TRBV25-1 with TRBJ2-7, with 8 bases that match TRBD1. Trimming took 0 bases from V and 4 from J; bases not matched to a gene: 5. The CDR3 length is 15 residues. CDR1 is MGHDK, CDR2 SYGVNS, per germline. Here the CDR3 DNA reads TGTGCCAGCAGTGAATATAACAGGGGGAGTTACGAGCAGTACTTC. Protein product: CASSEYNRGSYEQYF.

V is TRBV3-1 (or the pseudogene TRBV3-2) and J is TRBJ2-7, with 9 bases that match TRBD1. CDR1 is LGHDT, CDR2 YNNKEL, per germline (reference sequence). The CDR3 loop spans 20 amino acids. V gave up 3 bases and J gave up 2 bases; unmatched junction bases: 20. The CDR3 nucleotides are TGTGCCAGCAGCCACTCGACAGGGGGGGTGGAATCGGCAGGTCCCTACGAGCAGTACTTC. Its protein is CASSHSTGGVESAGPYEQYF.

The CDR3 DNA follows: TGTGCCAGCAGGGTAAGCGGGGCGGATACGCAGTATTTT. The encoded protein is CASRVSGADTQYF. The chain is built from TRBV12-3 or TRBV12-4 and TRBJ2-3, with TRBD2 matching over 7 bases. With V trimmed by 6 bases and J by 6 bases, 6 bases remained unmatched. CDR3 size: 13 residues.

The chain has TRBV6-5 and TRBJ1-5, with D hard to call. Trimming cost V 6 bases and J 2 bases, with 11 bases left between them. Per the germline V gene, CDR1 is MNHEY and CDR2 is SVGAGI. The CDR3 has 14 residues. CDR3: CASSAEAGNQPQHF. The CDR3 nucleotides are TGTGCCAGCAGCGCCGAGGCGGGCAATCAGCCCCAGCATTTT.